These T cell receptor beta chains were read from a single sample in a study of CXCR3-negative and CXCR3-positive naive CD8 T cells. TCRdb reprocessed the 5' RACE reads and keeps a single row for each CDR3 protein, giving no DNA. Recorded for this sample: around 160,000 distinct CDR3 sequences. Specimen: naive CXCR3+ CD8+ T cells from blood. The source is a human donor in good health. Some clones in this sample may be carry-over from other donors' samples. Each CDR3 is given with its conserved first and last residue.

j_call | v_call | cdr3_aa
TRBJ2-7 | TRBV5-4 | CASSSTIEDTRYF
TRBJ2-7 | TRBV7-9 | CASSLFGGTYEPYF
TRBJ1-1 | TRBV28 | CASSLLGEGTEAFF
TRBJ2-3 | TRBV7-9 | CASSPTWTGDPDTQYF
TRBJ2-3 | TRBV29-1 | CSVEGTSGDSTDTQYF
TRBJ1-5 | TRBV7-9 | CASSRSYQPQHF
TRBJ1-2 | TRBV6-5 | CASNPSEGNYGYTF
TRBJ2-7 | TRBV11-2 | CASSFGPGGYEQYF
TRBJ1-2 | TRBV19 | CASIRQGDYGYTF
TRBJ2-1 | TRBV7-3 | CASSPRGEGDEQFF
TRBJ1-2 | TRBV5-1 | CASSLVRGMENGYTF
TRBJ2-1 | TRBV13 | CASSLARMNEQFF
TRBJ2-1 | TRBV6-2/TRBV6-3 | CASSSSAGGLLNEQFF
TRBJ2-6 | TRBV7-2 | CASSSGLAGAGANVLTF
TRBJ2-5 | TRBV28 | CASSPLAPQETQYF
TRBJ2-4 | TRBV5-1 | CASSSGQGVNIQYF
TRBJ2-1 | TRBV6-5 | CASSYGIAGDNEQFF
TRBJ1-1 | TRBV6-2/TRBV6-3 | CASGTDRSEGTEAFF
TRBJ1-2 | TRBV7-3 | CASSTIVGAGYTF
TRBJ1-1 | TRBV15 | CATSMARGQGAIPALYETSF
TRBJ2-3 | TRBV29-1 | CSVVQDSTDTQYF
TRBJ2-5 | TRBV28 | CASSFPEAGVGETQYF
TRBJ2-2 | TRBV19 | CATVDRYNTGELFF
TRBJ2-7 | TRBV7-9 | CASSFGGLSYEQYF